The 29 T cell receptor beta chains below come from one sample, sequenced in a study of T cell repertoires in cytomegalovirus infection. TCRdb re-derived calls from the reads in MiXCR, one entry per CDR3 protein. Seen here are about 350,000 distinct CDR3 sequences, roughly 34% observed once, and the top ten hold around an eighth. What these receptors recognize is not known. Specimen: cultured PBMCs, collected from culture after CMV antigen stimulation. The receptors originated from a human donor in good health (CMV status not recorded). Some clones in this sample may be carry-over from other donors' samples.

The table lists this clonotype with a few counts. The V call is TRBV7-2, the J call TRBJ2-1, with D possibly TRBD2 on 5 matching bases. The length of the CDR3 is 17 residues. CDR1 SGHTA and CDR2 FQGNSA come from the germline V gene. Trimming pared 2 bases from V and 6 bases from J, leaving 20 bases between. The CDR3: CASSLRSLAGSLNEQFF. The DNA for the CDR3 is TGTGCCAGCAGCTTAAGGTCTCTGGCGGGTTCTCTCAATGAGCAGTTCTTC.

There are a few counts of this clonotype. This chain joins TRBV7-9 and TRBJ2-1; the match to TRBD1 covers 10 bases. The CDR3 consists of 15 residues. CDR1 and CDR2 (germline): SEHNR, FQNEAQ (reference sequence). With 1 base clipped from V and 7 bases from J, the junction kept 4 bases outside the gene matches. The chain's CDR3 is CASSLGQGASNEQFF. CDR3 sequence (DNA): TGTGCCAGCAGCTTAGGACAGGGGGCGAGTAATGAGCAGTTCTTC.

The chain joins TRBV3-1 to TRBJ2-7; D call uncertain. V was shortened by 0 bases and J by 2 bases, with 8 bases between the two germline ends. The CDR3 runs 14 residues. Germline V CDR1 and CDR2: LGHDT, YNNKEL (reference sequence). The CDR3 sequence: CASSQDPRAYEQYV. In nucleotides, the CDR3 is TGTGCCAGCAGCCAAGATCCTCGGGCCTACGAGCAGTACGTC.

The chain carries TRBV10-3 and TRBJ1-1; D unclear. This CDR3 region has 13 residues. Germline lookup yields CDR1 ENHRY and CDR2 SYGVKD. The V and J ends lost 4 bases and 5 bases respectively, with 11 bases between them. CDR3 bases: TGTGCCATCAGTGGGCAGGTGAGGACTGAAGCTTTCTTT. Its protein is CAISGQVRTEAFF.

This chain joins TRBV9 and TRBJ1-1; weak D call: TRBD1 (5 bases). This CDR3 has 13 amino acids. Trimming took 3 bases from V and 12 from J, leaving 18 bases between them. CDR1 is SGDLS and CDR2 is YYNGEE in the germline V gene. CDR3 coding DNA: TGTGCCAGCAGCGGGGGCCTAGAGGCTGGGACTTTCTTT. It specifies CASSGGLEAGTFF. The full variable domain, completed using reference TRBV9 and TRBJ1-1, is DSGVTQTPKHLITATGQRVTLRCSPRSGDLSVYWYQQSLDQGLQFLIQYYNGEERAKGNILERFSAQQFPDLHSELNLSSLELGDSALYFCASSGGLEAGTFFGQGTRLTVV.

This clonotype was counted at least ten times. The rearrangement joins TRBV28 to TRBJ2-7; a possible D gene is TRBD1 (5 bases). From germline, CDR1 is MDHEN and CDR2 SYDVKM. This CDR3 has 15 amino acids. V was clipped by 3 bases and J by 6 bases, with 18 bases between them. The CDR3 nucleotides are TGTGCCAGCAGTTTGACCGGCAGGGCTCCTGGCGAGCAGTACTTC. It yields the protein CASSLTGRAPGEQYF.

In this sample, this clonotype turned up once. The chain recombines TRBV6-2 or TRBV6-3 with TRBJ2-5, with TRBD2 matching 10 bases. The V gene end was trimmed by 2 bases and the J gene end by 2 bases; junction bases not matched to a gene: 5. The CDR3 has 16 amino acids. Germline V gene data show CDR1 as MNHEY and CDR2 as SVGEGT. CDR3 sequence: CASSYGTSAPQETQYF. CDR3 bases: TGTGCCAGCAGTTACGGGACTAGCGCCCCGCAAGAGACCCAGTACTTC.

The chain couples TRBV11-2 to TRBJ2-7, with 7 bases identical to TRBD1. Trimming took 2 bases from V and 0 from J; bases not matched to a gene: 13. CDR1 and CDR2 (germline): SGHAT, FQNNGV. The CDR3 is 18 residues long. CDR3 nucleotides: TGTGCCAGCAGCTTATCGGATGGGACAGCTACTTACTCCTACGAGCAGTACGTC. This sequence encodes CASSLSDGTATYSYEQYV.

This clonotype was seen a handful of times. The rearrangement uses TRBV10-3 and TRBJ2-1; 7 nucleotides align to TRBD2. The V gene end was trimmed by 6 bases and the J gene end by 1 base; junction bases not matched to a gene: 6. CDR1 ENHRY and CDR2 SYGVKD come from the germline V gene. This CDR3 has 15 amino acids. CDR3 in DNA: TGTGCCATCAGGCCTGAAGCGGGATCCTACAATGAGCAGTTCTTC. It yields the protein CAIRPEAGSYNEQFF.

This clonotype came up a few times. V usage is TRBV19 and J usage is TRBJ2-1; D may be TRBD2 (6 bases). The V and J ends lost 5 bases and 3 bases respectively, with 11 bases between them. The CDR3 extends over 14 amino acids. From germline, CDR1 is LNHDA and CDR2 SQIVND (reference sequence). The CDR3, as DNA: TGTGCCAGTAGTTCGGGACTTATCTACAATGAGCAGTTCTTC. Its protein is CASSSGLIYNEQFF.

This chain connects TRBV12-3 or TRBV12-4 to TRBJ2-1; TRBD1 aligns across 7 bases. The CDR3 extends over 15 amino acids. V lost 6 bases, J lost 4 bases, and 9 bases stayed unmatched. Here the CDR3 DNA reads TGTGCCAGCAGCCCTGGACAGGTAGTTTACAATGAGCAGTTCTTC. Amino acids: CASSPGQVVYNEQFF.

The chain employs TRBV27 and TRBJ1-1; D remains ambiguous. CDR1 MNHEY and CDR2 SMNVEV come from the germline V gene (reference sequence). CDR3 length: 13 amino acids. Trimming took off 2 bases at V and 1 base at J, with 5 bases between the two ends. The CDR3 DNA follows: TGTGCCAGCAGTTTAAGTTGGAACACTGAAGCTTTCTTT. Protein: CASSLSWNTEAFF.

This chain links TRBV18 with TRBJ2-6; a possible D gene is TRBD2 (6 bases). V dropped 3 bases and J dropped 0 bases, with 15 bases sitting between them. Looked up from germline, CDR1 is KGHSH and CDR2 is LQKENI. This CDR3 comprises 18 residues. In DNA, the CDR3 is TGTGCCAGCTCACCGTATACGGGAGCAAGCTCTGGGGCCAACGTCCTGACTTTC. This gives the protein CASSPYTGASSGANVLTF.

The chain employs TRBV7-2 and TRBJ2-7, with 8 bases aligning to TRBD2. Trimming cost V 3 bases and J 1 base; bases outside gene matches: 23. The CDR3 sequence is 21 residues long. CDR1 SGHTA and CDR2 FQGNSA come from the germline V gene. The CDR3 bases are TGTGCCAGCAGCTTGTCCCCCTGGGTCGCCGCGCCCGGGACTAGGTCCTACGAGCAGTACTTC. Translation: CASSLSPWVAAPGTRSYEQYF. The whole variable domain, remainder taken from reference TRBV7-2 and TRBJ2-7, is GAGVSQSPSNKVTEKGKDVELRCDPISGHTALYWYRQSLGQGLEFLIYFQGNSAPDKSGLPSDRFSAERTGGSVSTLTIQRTQQEDSAVYLCASSLSPWVAAPGTRSYEQYFGPGTRLTVT.

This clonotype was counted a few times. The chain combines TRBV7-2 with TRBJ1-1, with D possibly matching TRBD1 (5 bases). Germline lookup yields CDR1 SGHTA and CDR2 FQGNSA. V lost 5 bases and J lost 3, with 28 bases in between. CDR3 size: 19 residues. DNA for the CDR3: TGTGCCAGCAGCCGATCTTCTCGGGACTGGGGATTCGTTGACACTGAAGCTTTCTTT. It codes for CASSRSSRDWGFVDTEAFF.

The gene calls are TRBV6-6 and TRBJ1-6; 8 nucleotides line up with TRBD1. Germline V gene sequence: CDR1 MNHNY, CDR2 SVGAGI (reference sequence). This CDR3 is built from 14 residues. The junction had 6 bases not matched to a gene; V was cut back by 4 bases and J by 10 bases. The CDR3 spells CASSWGQVRSPLHF. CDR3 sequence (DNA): TGTGCCAGCAGTTGGGGACAGGTCAGGTCACCCCTCCACTTT.

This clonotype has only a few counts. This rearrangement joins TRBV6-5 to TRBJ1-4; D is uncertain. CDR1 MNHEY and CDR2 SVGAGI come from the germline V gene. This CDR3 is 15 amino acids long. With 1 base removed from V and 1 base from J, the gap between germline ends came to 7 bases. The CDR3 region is CASSYLGGTNEKLFF. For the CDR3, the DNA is TGTGCCAGCAGTTACTTGGGTGGAACTAATGAAAAACTGTTTTTT.

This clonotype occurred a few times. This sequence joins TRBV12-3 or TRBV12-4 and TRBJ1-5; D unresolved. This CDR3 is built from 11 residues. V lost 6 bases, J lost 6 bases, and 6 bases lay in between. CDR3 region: CASSSGQPQHF. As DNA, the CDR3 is TGTGCCAGCAGCAGTGGTCAGCCCCAGCATTTT.

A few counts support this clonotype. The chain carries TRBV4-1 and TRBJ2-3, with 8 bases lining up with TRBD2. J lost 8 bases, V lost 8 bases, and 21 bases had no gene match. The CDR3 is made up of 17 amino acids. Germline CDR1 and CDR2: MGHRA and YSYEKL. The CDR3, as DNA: TGCGCCAGCGCCTTACTTAAAAGCGGGAGCGACATTGCTACGCAGTATTTT. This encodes CASALLKSGSDIATQYF.

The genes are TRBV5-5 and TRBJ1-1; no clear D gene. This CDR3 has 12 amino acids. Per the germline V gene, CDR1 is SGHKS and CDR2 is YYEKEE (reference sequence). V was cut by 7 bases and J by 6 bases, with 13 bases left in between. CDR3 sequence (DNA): TGTGCCAGCGGCAATCCGGGCGCTGAAGCTTTCTTT. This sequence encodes CASGNPGAEAFF.

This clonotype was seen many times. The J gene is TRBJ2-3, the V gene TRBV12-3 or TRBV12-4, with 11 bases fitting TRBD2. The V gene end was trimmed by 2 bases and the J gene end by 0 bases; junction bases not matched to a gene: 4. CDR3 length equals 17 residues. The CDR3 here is CASSLKLAGGSTDTQYF. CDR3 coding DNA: TGTGCCAGCAGTTTAAAGCTAGCGGGAGGAAGCACAGATACGCAGTATTTT.

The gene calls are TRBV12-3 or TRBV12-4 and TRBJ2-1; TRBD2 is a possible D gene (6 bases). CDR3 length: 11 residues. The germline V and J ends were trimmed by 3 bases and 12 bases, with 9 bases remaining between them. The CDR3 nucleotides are TGTGCCAGCAGTTTCGGGACTCCGCAGTTCTTC. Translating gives CASSFGTPQFF.

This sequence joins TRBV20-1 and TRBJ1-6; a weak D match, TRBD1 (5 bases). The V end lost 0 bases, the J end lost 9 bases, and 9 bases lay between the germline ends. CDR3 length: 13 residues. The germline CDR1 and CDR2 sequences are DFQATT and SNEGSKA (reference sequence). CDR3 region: CSARDSRVSPLHF. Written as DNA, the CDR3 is TGCAGTGCTAGAGACTCCAGGGTTTCACCCCTCCACTTT.

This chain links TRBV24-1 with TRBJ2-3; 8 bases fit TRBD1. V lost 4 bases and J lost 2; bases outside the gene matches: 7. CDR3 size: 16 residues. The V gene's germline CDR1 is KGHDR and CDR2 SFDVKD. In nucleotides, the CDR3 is TGTGCCACCAGTGACCGCAGACAGGGGCCCACAGATACGCAGTATTTT. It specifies CATSDRRQGPTDTQYF.

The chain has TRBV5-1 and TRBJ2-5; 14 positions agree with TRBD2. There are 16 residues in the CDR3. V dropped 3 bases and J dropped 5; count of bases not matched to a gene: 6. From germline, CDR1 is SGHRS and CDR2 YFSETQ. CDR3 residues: CASSSGLAGAMETQYF. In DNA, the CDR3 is TGCGCCAGCAGCTCGGGACTAGCGGGAGCCATGGAGACCCAGTACTTC. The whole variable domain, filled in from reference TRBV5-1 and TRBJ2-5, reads KAGVTQTPRYLIKTRGQQVTLSCSPISGHRSVSWYQQTPGQGLQFLFEYFSETQRNKGNFPGRFSGRQFSNSRSEMNVSTLELGDSALYLCASSSGLAGAMETQYFGPGTRLLVL.

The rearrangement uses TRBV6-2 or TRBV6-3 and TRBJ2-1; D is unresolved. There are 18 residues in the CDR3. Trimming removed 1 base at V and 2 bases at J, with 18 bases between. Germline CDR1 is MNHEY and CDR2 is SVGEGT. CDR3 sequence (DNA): TGTGCCAGCAGTTACTTCCCCCAGGTGGGCGGACCCTACAATGAGCAGTTCTTC. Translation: CASSYFPQVGGPYNEQFF.

The CDR3 here is CASSPETGFNIQYF. The DNA of the CDR3 is TGCGCCAGCAGCCCAGAAACAGGGTTCAACATTCAGTACTTC. V and J are TRBV5-1 and TRBJ2-4; D might be TRBD1 (6 bases). The V gene lost 4 bases and the J gene lost 7 bases, with 15 bases spanning the gap. This CDR3 contains 14 residues. From germline, CDR1 is SGHRS and CDR2 YFSETQ.

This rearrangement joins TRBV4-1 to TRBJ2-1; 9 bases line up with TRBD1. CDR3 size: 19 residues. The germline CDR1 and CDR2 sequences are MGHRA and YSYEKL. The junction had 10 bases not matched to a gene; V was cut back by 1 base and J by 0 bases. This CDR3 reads CASSQGGTGPTSSYNEQFF. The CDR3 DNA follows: TGCGCCAGCAGCCAAGGGGGGACAGGGCCAACTAGCTCCTACAATGAGCAGTTCTTC.

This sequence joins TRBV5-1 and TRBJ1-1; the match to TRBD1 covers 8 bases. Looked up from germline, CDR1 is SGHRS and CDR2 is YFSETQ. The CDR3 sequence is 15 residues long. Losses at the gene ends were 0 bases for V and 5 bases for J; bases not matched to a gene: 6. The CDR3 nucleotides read TGCGCCAGCAGCTTGGGACAGGGGAGGTTGACTGAAGCTTTCTTT. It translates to CASSLGQGRLTEAFF.